This T cell receptor (beta chain) was recovered during a study of blood T cell repertoires in COVID-19. Turning to the study itself: The United States, Italy and Spain supplied acute and convalescent COVID-19 samples.

Participant age was roughly 18 to 95 years, and participants resided in around 24 US areas. Cohort placement rested on clinical history that participants reported themselves. The CDR3 totals 15 residues. Per germline, CDR1 SGHNT and CDR2 YYREEE (reference sequence). The V and J ends lost 4 bases and 7 bases, in that order; junction bases with no gene match: 8. Sequencing used immunoSEQ multiplex PCR; TCRdb keeps in-frame clones, though not all of them. Among about 270,000 clones listed, approximately 85% were seen once. The sample comprised PBMCs or T cells enriched from blood (not recorded which). The gene calls are TRBV5-4 and TRBJ2-2, with 9 bases identical to TRBD2. The receptor was derived from a young woman who had recovered from COVID-19. The CDR3 nucleotides are TGTGCCAGCAGCCTTAGCGGGAGATCAGACGGGGAGCTGTTTTTT. This codes for CASSLSGRSDGELFF.